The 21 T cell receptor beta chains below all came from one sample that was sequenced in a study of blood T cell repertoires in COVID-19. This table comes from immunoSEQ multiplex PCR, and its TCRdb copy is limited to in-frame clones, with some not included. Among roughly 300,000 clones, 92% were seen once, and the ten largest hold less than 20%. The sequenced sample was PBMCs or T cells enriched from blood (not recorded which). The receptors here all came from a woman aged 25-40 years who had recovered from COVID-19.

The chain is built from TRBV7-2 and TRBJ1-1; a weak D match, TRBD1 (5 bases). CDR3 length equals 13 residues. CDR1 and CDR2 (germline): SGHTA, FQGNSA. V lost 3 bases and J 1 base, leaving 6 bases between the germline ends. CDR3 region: CASSLQGNTEAFF. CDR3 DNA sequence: TGTGCCAGCAGCTTGCAGGGGAACACTGAAGCTTTCTTT.

The chain's CDR3 is CASTGDYTYEQYF. For the CDR3, the DNA is TGTGCCAGCACGGGGGACTATACCTACGAGCAGTACTTC. This rearrangement joins TRBV25-1 to TRBJ2-7, with TRBD2 identical over 7 bases. This CDR3 is built from 13 residues. V lost 7 bases, J lost 2 bases, and 5 bases stayed unmatched. CDR1 and CDR2 (germline): MGHDK, SYGVNS.

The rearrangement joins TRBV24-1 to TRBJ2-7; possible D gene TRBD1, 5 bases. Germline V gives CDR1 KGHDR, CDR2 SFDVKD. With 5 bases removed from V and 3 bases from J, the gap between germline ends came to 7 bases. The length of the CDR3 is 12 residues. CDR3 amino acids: CATSGRDYEQYF. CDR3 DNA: TGTGCCACCAGTGGCAGGGACTACGAGCAGTACTTC.

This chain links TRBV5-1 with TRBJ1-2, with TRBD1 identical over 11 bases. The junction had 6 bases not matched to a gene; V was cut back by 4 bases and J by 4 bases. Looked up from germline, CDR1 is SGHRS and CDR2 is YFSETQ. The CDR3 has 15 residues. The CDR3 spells CASSNRDRGFYGYTF. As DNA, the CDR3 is TGCGCCAGCAGCAACCGGGACAGGGGGTTCTATGGCTACACCTTC. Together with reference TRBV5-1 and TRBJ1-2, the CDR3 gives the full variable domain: KAGVTQTPRYLIKTRGQQVTLSCSPISGHRSVSWYQQTPGQGLQFLFEYFSETQRNKGNFPGRFSGRQFSNSRSEMNVSTLELGDSALYLCASSNRDRGFYGYTFGSGTRLTVV.

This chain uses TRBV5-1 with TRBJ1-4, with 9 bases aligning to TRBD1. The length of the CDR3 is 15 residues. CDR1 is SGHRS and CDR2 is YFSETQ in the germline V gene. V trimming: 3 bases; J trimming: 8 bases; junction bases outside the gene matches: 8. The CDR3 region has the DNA TGCGCCAGCAGCTCACAAACAGGGGGCCAGGAAAAACTGTTTTTT. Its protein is CASSSQTGGQEKLFF.

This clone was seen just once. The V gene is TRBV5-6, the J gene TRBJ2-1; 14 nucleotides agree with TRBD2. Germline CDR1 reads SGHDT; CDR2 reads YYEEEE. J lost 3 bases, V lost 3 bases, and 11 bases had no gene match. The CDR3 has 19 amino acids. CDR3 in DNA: TGTGCCAGCAGCTCGCTAGACGGACTAGCGGGAGGCAGCTACAATGAGCAGTTCTTC. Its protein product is CASSSLDGLAGGSYNEQFF.

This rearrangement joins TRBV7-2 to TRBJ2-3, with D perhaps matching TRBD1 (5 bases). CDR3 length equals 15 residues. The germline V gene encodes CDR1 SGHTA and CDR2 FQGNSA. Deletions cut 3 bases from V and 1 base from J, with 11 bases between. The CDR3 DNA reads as TGTGCCAGCAGCTTTAATGGGGCGGGCACAGATACGCAGTATTTT. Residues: CASSFNGAGTDTQYF.

The CDR3 here is CASSGGQANTEAFF. The CDR3 bases are TGTGCCAGCTCAGGCGGACAGGCTAACACTGAAGCTTTCTTT. The chain is built from TRBV18 and TRBJ1-1, with 7 bases fitting TRBD1. J was trimmed by 2 bases and V by 5 bases; bases with no gene match: 5. CDR3 length equals 14 residues. Germline-derived CDR1 and CDR2 are KGHSH and LQKENI. Together with reference TRBV18 and TRBJ1-1, the CDR3 gives the full variable domain: NAGVMQNPRHLVRRRGQEARLRCSPMKGHSHVYWYRQLPEEGLKFMVYLQKENIIDESGMPKERFSAEFPKEGPSILRIQQVVRGDSAAYFCASSGGQANTEAFFGQGTRLTVV.

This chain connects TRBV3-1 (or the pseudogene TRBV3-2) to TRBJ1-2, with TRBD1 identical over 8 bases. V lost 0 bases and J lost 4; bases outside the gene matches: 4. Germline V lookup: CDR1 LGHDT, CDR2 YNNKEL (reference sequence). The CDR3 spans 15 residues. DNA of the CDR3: TGTGCCAGCAGCCAAGAAGGGACAGGCGGCTATGGCTACACCTTC. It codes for CASSQEGTGGYGYTF.

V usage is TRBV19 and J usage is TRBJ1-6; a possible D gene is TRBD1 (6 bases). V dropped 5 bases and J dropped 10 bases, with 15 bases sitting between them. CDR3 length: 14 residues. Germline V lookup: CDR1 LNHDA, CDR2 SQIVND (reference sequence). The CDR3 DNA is TGTGCCAGTAGTTCCACCACAGGGACGTCACCCCTCCACTTT. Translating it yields CASSSTTGTSPLHF. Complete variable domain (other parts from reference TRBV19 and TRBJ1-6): DGGITQSPKYLFRKEGQNVTLSCEQNLNHDAMYWYRQDPGQGLRLIYYSQIVNDFQKGDIAEGYSVSREKKESFPLTVTSAQKNPTAFYLCASSSTTGTSPLHFGNGTRLTVT.

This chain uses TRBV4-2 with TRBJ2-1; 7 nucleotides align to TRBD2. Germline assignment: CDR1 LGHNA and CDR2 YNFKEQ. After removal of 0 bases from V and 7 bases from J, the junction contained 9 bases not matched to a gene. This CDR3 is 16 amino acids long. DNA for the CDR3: TGTGCCAGCAGCCAAGAAAGGTGGGAGGGCGGAAATGAGCAGTTCTTC. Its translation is CASSQERWEGGNEQFF.

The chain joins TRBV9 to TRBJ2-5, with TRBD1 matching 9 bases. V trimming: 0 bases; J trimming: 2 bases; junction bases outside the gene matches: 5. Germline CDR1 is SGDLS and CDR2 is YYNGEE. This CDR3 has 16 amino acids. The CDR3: CASSVGQGGLQETQYF. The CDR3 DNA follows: TGTGCCAGCAGCGTAGGACAGGGGGGGTTACAAGAGACCCAGTACTTC.

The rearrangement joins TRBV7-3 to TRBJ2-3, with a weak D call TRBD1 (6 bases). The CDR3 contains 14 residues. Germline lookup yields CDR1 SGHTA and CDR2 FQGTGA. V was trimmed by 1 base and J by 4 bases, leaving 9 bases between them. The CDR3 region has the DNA TGTGCCAGCAGCTTAAACGGACAGCCAGATACGCAGTATTTT. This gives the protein CASSLNGQPDTQYF.

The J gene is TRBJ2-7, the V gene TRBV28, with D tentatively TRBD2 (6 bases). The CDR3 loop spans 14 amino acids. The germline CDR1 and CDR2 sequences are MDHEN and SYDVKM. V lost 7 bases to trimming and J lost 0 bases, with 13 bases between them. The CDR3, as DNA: TGTGCCAGCACAACTAGCAGTTACTCCTACGAGCAGTACTTC. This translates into CASTTSSYSYEQYF.

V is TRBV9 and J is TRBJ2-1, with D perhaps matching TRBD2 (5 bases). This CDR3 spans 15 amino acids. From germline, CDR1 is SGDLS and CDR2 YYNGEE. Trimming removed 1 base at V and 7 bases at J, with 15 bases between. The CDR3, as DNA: TGTGCCAGCAGCGTATATGTGGGAGCCGGAAATGAGCAGTTCTTC. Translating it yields CASSVYVGAGNEQFF.

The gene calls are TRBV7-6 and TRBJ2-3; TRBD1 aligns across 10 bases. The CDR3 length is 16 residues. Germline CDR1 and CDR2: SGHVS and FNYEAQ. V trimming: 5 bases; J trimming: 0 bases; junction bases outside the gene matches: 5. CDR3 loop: CASSPRQGASTDTQYF. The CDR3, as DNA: TGTGCCAGCAGCCCCCGACAGGGGGCCAGCACAGATACGCAGTATTTT.

CDR3 nucleotide sequence: TGTGCCAGCAGTTTTGCCCAAAAACTTGCCTCCTACGAGCAGTACTTC. The encoded protein is CASSFAQKLASYEQYF. The rearrangement links TRBV28 to TRBJ2-7; no clear D. CDR1 is MDHEN and CDR2 is SYDVKM in the germline V gene. The CDR3 has 16 residues. V was shortened by 3 bases and J by 0 bases, with 15 bases between the two germline ends. Variable domain in full (rest from reference TRBV28 and TRBJ2-7): DVKVTQSSRYLVKRTGEKVFLECVQDMDHENMFWYRQDPGLGLRLIYFSYDVKMKEKGDIPEGYSVSREKKERFSLILESASTNQTSMYLCASSFAQKLASYEQYFGPGTRLTVT.

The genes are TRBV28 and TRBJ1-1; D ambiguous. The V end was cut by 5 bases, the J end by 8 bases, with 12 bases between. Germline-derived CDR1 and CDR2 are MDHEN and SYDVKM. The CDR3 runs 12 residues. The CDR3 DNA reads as TGTGCCAGCAGTCTCCGGGGAGGCGAAGCTTTCTTT. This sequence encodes CASSLRGGEAFF.

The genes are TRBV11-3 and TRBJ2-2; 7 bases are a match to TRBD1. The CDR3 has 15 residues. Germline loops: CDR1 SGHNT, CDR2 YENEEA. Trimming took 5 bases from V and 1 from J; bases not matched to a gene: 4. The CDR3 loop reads CASSPQGVNTGELFF. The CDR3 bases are TGTGCCAGCAGCCCCCAGGGGGTGAACACCGGGGAGCTGTTTTTT.

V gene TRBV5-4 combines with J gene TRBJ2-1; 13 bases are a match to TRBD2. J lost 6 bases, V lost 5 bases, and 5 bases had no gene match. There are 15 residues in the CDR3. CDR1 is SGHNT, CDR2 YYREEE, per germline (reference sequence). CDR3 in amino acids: CASRGGLAGVNEQFF. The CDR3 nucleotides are TGTGCCAGCAGGGGAGGACTAGCGGGAGTCAATGAGCAGTTCTTC. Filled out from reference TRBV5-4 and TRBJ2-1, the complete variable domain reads ETGVTQSPTHLIKTRGQQVTLRCSSQSGHNTVSWYQQALGQGPQFIFQYYREEENGRGNFPPRFSGLQFPNYSSELNVNALELDDSALYLCASRGGLAGVNEQFFGPGTRLTVL.

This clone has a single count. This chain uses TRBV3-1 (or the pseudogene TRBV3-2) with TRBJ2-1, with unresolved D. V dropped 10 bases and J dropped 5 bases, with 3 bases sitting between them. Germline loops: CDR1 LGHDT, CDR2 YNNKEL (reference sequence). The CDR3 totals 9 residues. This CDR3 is CATDNEQFF. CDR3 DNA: TGTGCCACTGACAATGAGCAGTTCTTC.